This T cell receptor (beta chain) was captured by sequencing in a study of blood T cell repertoires in COVID-19. Germline V gene data show CDR1 as SGHVS and CDR2 as FQNEAQ. After removal of 1 base from V and 1 base from J, the junction contained 7 bases not matched to a gene. There are 19 residues in the CDR3. TCRdb's copy holds only in-frame clones and misses some; the assay was immunoSEQ multiplex PCR. This table has under 150,000 clones, 75% to 90% appearing once. This sequence joins TRBV7-8 and TRBJ2-2; 12 bases fit TRBD1. Sequencing was performed on peripheral blood. The clonotype was recovered from a human donor in a cohort sampled during active COVID-19. In DNA form, the CDR3 reads TGTGCCAGCAGCTTAGTAGGGACAGGGGGCGGTTGGAACACCGGGGAGCTGTTTTTT. Its protein is CASSLVGTGGGWNTGELFF.